A single sample gave rise to the 28 T cell receptor beta chains below, sequenced in a study of OX40 agonist ivuxolimab in advanced cancers. Some clones are missing from TCRdb's copy, which holds only in-frame ones; the method was immunoSEQ multiplex PCR. The sample comprises about 49,000 clones, roughly three quarters of which are singletons, and under 3% rests with the top ten. Sequences were derived from CD4+ or CD8+ T cells sorted from blood, sampled in a trial of the OX40 agonist ivuxolimab. The source of these receptors is an adult with an advanced solid tumor such as melanoma, head and neck, liver or kidney cancer.

The chain joins TRBV6-5 to TRBJ1-5; D uncertain. Trimming pared 2 bases from V and 4 bases from J, leaving 12 bases between. CDR1 is MNHEY, CDR2 SVGAGI, per germline. CDR3 length: 15 amino acids. CDR3 region: CASSYLGVGNQPQHF. The CDR3 DNA reads as TGTGCCAGCAGTTACCTTGGGGTCGGGAATCAGCCCCAGCATTTT.

This clone was picked up a small number of times. The chain employs TRBV6-5 and TRBJ1-3; D may be TRBD1 (5 bases). The V and J ends lost 2 bases and 2 bases respectively, with 13 bases between them. Germline-derived CDR1 and CDR2 are MNHEY and SVGAGI. This CDR3 spans 16 amino acids. The CDR3 is CASSYGADHTGNTIYF. For the CDR3, the DNA is TGTGCCAGCAGTTACGGGGCAGATCATACTGGAAACACCATATATTTT.

The chain carries TRBV7-2 and TRBJ1-1, with D possibly matching TRBD1 (6 bases). CDR1 is SGHTA and CDR2 is FQGNSA in the germline V gene. The CDR3 is 13 residues long. V was cut by 5 bases and J by 7 bases, with 14 bases left in between. In DNA form, the CDR3 reads TGTGCCAGCAGCGAAAGGGTCAGGGGTGAAGCTTTCTTT. This translates into CASSERVRGEAFF.

The genes are TRBV11-2 and TRBJ1-4; a weak D match, TRBD1 (5 bases). The V and J ends lost 6 bases and 7 bases respectively, with 15 bases between them. In germline, CDR1 is SGHAT, CDR2 FQNNGV. The length of the CDR3 is 14 residues. The CDR3 DNA is TGTGCCAGCAGAGACAGTCGAGTGTCTGAAAAACTGTTTTTT. Translation: CASRDSRVSEKLFF.

The V and J genes are TRBV30 and TRBJ2-1; D is perhaps TRBD2 (6 bases). CDR3 length: 15 amino acids. CDR1 GTSNPN and CDR2 SVGIG come from the germline V gene (reference sequence). V was trimmed by 5 bases and J by 0 bases, leaving 14 bases between them. CDR3 sequence: CAWYREPSSYNEQFF. The CDR3 DNA is TGTGCCTGGTACCGGGAGCCAAGCTCCTACAATGAGCAGTTCTTC.

The rearrangement links TRBV27 to TRBJ2-5, with a weak D call TRBD2 (6 bases). The CDR3 consists of 12 residues. V lost 6 bases and J lost 9, with 14 bases in between. Germline V lookup: CDR1 MNHEY, CDR2 SMNVEV (reference sequence). This chain's CDR3 is CASRRAGGSQYF. In DNA, the CDR3 is TGTGCCAGCAGGCGGGCCGGAGGGTCCCAGTACTTC.

The V and J genes are TRBV21-1 and TRBJ2-2; TRBD1 reflects the table's D call only, with no check against the DNA. TRBV21-1 is labeled a pseudogene. The CDR3 has 16 amino acids. This chain's CDR3 is CASSKPPDKNTGELFF. The CDR3 DNA reads TGTGCCAGCAGCAAACCCCCGGACAAGAACACCGGGGAGCTGTTTTTT.

The chain uses TRBV5-4 and TRBJ1-4; 8 bases align to TRBD1. J was trimmed by 8 bases and V by 4 bases; bases with no gene match: 10. In germline, CDR1 is SGHNT, CDR2 YYREEE (reference sequence). This CDR3 has 15 amino acids. The CDR3 loop reads CASSPRTGQNEKLFF. Written as DNA, the CDR3 is TGTGCCAGCAGCCCAAGGACAGGGCAAAACGAAAAACTGTTTTTT.

The V and J genes are TRBV9 and TRBJ2-4, with 9 nucleotides matching TRBD2. The CDR3 has 16 residues. J lost 6 bases, V lost 3 bases, and 10 bases had no gene match. Germline CDR1 is SGDLS and CDR2 is YYNGEE. In DNA, the CDR3 is TGTGCCAGCAGCGCGGGACTAGCTGAGGTTGGAAACATTCAGTACTTC. Protein sequence: CASSAGLAEVGNIQYF. The full variable domain, in which reference TRBV9 and TRBJ2-4 provide the parts outside the CDR3, is DSGVTQTPKHLITATGQRVTLRCSPRSGDLSVYWYQQSLDQGLQFLIQYYNGEERAKGNILERFSAQQFPDLHSELNLSSLELGDSALYFCASSAGLAEVGNIQYFGAGTRLSVL.

V is TRBV19 and J is TRBJ1-4, with 7 bases identical to TRBD1. This CDR3 region has 15 residues. V was clipped by 5 bases and J by 0 bases; unmatched bases: 3. Germline V gene lookup returns CDR1 LNHDA and CDR2 SQIVND (reference sequence). DNA for the CDR3: TGTGCCAGTAGTGACAGGGCTGCAACTAATGAAAAACTGTTTTTT. Amino acids: CASSDRAATNEKLFF.

J is TRBJ2-7 and V is TRBV27, with TRBD2 matching 13 bases. Losses at the gene ends were 5 bases for V and 4 bases for J; bases not matched to a gene: 11. Germline CDR1 is MNHEY and CDR2 is SMNVEV (reference sequence). The CDR3 consists of 17 residues. This CDR3 is CASSPGTSGNPTYEQYF. In nucleotides, the CDR3 is TGTGCCAGCAGTCCTGGGACTAGCGGGAACCCTACGTACGAGCAGTACTTC.

The gene calls are TRBV15 and TRBJ2-4; D may be TRBD1 (6 bases). V dropped 5 bases and J dropped 9 bases, with 11 bases sitting between them. Germline assignment: CDR1 LNHNV and CDR2 YYDKDF (reference sequence). This CDR3 is built from 12 residues. The CDR3 loop reads CATSSTGLIQYF. As DNA, the CDR3 is TGTGCCACCAGCTCCACAGGGCTCATTCAGTACTTC.

The V and J genes are TRBV4-3 and TRBJ1-4; 7 bases fit TRBD1. Germline values: CDR1 LGHNA, CDR2 YSLEER. This CDR3 is built from 15 residues. V shed 1 base and J 5 bases; nucleotides not matched to a gene: 4. CDR3 in DNA: TGCGCCAGCAGCCAAGGAGACAGGGAGAATGAAAAACTGTTTTTT. As protein: CASSQGDRENEKLFF.

The J gene is TRBJ2-3, the V gene TRBV7-2, with TRBD2 matching 8 bases. The V and J ends lost 5 bases and 3 bases, in that order; junction bases with no gene match: 10. From germline, CDR1 is SGHTA and CDR2 FQGNSA. The CDR3 covers 16 residues. The CDR3 region has the DNA TGTGCCAGCAGCCCACGGAGCGGGGGCCTGACAGATACGCAGTATTTT. Translated: CASSPRSGGLTDTQYF.

CDR3 coding DNA: TGTGCCAGTAGATTGGGACAGGGGGCCCGACTAGCTGGGACGGGTACCGGGGAGCTGTTTTTT. This gives the protein CASRLGQGARLAGTGTGELFF. This sequence joins TRBV19 and TRBJ2-2; 12 bases are a match to TRBD1. This CDR3 has 21 amino acids. J was trimmed by 5 bases and V by 6 bases; bases with no gene match: 22. CDR1 and CDR2 from the germline V gene are LNHDA and SQIVND (reference sequence).

A remark on this clone: A read error may produce the germline difference seen at one junction end. The J gene is TRBJ1-1, the V gene TRBV7-2; 7 bases line up with TRBD1. Germline V CDR1 and CDR2: SGHTA, FQGNSA. The CDR3 extends over 14 amino acids. Here the CDR3 reads CASSFQGGNAEAFF. CDR3 bases: TGTGCCAGCAGCTTCCAGGGGGGGAACGCTGAAGCTTTCTTT.

This sequence joins TRBV5-4 and TRBJ1-1; tentatively, D is TRBD1 (5 bases). The V and J ends lost 4 bases and 1 base respectively, with 11 bases between them. Germline V gene data show CDR1 as SGHNT and CDR2 as YYREEE (reference sequence). The CDR3 length is 14 residues. The CDR3, as DNA: TGTGCCAGCAGCCTCAGACAGAAGAACACTGAAGCTTTCTTT. Its translation: CASSLRQKNTEAFF. Drawing the rest from reference TRBV5-4 and TRBJ1-1, the complete variable domain is ETGVTQSPTHLIKTRGQQVTLRCSSQSGHNTVSWYQQALGQGPQFIFQYYREEENGRGNFPPRFSGLQFPNYSSELNVNALELDDSALYLCASSLRQKNTEAFFGQGTRLTVV.

This clone turned up a few times. V and J are TRBV7-2 and TRBJ2-7, with 8 bases aligning to TRBD2. Germline V gene lookup returns CDR1 SGHTA and CDR2 FQGNSA. This CDR3 is built from 15 residues. The trim removed 10 bases at V and 3 bases at J, leaving 14 bases unmatched. CDR3 in amino acids: CATSYSGGHNYEQYF. The DNA for the CDR3 is TGTGCCACCAGTTACAGCGGGGGCCACAACTACGAGCAGTACTTC.

The chain links TRBV6-1 to TRBJ2-3; 10 positions match TRBD2. Germline CDR1 reads MNHNS; CDR2 reads SASEGT. The junction had 11 bases not matched to a gene; V was cut back by 7 bases and J by 7 bases. There are 15 residues in the CDR3. CDR3 nucleotide sequence: TGTGCCAGCACCCCAGGGGCTAGCGGGGGCCATACGCAGTATTTT. Protein: CASTPGASGGHTQYF.

The V and J genes are TRBV5-1 and TRBJ2-2; 7 nucleotides match TRBD2. This CDR3 is built from 18 residues. The V and J ends lost 0 bases and 4 bases, in that order; junction bases with no gene match: 12. The germline V gene encodes CDR1 SGHRS and CDR2 YFSETQ. The CDR3 DNA reads as TGCGCCAGCAGCTTGGCGGTGACTAGCAGACGGGGCACCGGGGAGCTGTTTTTT. It codes for CASSLAVTSRRGTGELFF. Together with reference TRBV5-1 and TRBJ2-2, the CDR3 gives the full variable domain: KAGVTQTPRYLIKTRGQQVTLSCSPISGHRSVSWYQQTPGQGLQFLFEYFSETQRNKGNFPGRFSGRQFSNSRSEMNVSTLELGDSALYLCASSLAVTSRRGTGELFFGEGSRLTVL.

The chain carries TRBV7-3 and TRBJ2-5, with TRBD1 matching over 7 bases. Germline CDR1 and CDR2: SGHTA and FQGTGA. Losses at the gene ends were 4 bases for V and 3 bases for J; bases not matched to a gene: 8. The CDR3 contains 15 residues. For the CDR3, the DNA is TGTGCCAGCAGCTCCTCCGGGACAGCCAAAGAGACCCAGTACTTC. Amino acid sequence: CASSSSGTAKETQYF.

The V call is TRBV19, the J call TRBJ1-3, with 7 bases lining up with TRBD1. The CDR3 extends over 15 amino acids. With 4 bases clipped from V and 3 bases from J, the junction kept 6 bases outside the gene matches. Per the germline V gene, CDR1 is LNHDA and CDR2 is SQIVND (reference sequence). CDR3: CASSRDSAFGNTIYF. The CDR3 DNA sequence: TGTGCCAGTAGTAGGGACAGCGCCTTTGGAAACACCATATATTTT.

V is TRBV5-1 and J is TRBJ1-3; D gene unclear. The germline V gene encodes CDR1 SGHRS and CDR2 YFSETQ. The V end was cut by 4 bases, the J end by 3 bases, with 14 bases between. The CDR3 is 15 residues long. The CDR3 here is CASSPRTGFGNTIYF. The CDR3 nucleotides read TGCGCCAGCAGCCCCAGGACGGGATTTGGAAACACCATATATTTT.

The gene calls are TRBV18 and TRBJ2-2; D may be TRBD1 (6 bases). Germline-derived CDR1 and CDR2 are KGHSH and LQKENI. Trimming removed 6 bases from V and 0 bases from J, with 26 bases in between. The CDR3 is 20 residues long. The CDR3: CASSREPRTAIKSNTGELFF. The CDR3 DNA reads TGTGCCAGCTCCCGCGAGCCGAGGACAGCCATCAAGTCGAACACCGGGGAGCTGTTTTTT.

The chain combines TRBV20-1 with TRBJ2-7, with a weak D call TRBD2 (5 bases). The CDR3 covers 11 residues. CDR1 and CDR2 (germline): DFQATT, SNEGSKA (reference sequence). V lost 0 bases, J lost 9 bases, and 9 bases lay in between. The CDR3 loop is CSARDGRGQYF. CDR3 DNA: TGCAGTGCTAGAGATGGTCGGGGGCAGTACTTC.

This clone was found a few times. The J gene is TRBJ2-5, the V gene TRBV25-1; D is possibly TRBD1 (6 bases). This CDR3 is built from 15 residues. The germline V gene has CDR1 MGHDK and CDR2 SYGVNS. V dropped 2 bases and J dropped 5 bases, with 15 bases sitting between them. The CDR3 DNA is TGTGCCAGCAGTGAAAGGTGGGGGCTTCGGGAGACCCAGTACTTC. Amino acids: CASSERWGLRETQYF.

The chain links TRBV4-3 to TRBJ1-1; a possible D gene is TRBD1 (6 bases). The germline gives CDR1 LGHNA, CDR2 YSLEER. V was cut by 2 bases and J by 4 bases, with 8 bases left in between. This CDR3 is 13 amino acids long. CDR3 sequence: CASSQKGGTEAFF. The CDR3 DNA reads as TGCGCCAGCAGCCAAAAGGGGGGCACTGAAGCTTTCTTT.

The chain employs TRBV2 and TRBJ1-3; TRBD1 matches at 9 bases. The CDR3 covers 16 residues. The germline CDR1 and CDR2 sequences are SNHLY and FYNNEI. The junction had 7 bases not matched to a gene; V was cut back by 4 bases and J by 3 bases. The CDR3 coding sequence is TGTGCCAGCAGTGTCGGGACAGGGTTTTATGGAAACACCATATATTTT. It translates to CASSVGTGFYGNTIYF.